This T cell receptor beta chain was obtained from a study of blood T cells in healthy people across ages. The authors ran a second PCR of about 6 to 11 cycles using a sample-barcoded 5' primer and a J-beta primer mix. MiXCR, applied by TCRdb to the 5' RACE reads, yields one record per CDR3 protein. This table holds around 650,000 distinct CDR3 sequences, approximately 31% found once. This clonotype was counted many times. Specimen: blood. The sequence came from an elderly woman in good health.

The CDR3 DNA follows: TGTGCCAGCAGTTTGGGTGGGGGACAGGGGGCGCGAAATCAGCCCCAGCATTTT. Translating gives CASSLGGGQGARNQPQHF. V gene TRBV28 combines with J gene TRBJ1-5; 12 positions match TRBD1. J lost 4 bases, V lost 3 bases, and 10 bases had no gene match. Germline V gene sequence: CDR1 MDHEN, CDR2 SYDVKM. The CDR3 extends over 18 amino acids.